This T cell receptor beta chain derives from a study of cytotoxic CD8 clonotypes in ibrutinib-treated CLL. Whole-study context: IGHV unmutated under 18; relapsed/refractory 11; treatment-naive under 16. Averaging across samples gave approximately 260,000 productive templates and roughly 87,000 productive rearrangements. General study findings and limits: Measured clonality at baseline was greater than in age-matched healthy donors and tracked with circulating CD8+ T-cell counts.

Germline V lookup: CDR1 MGHRA, CDR2 YSYEKL. V gave up 0 bases and J gave up 11 bases, with 11 bases separating them. This CDR3 spans 13 amino acids. A word on this clone: Antigen specificity is unknown.

Data came from immunoSEQ multiplex PCR; TCRdb stores just in-frame clones and leaves some out. Found here are approximately 280,000 clones, 65% to 85% of them singletons; the top ten hold about 5.3%. The V call is TRBV4-1, the J call TRBJ1-3; no firm D call. Specimen: PBMCs, collected at disease progression, from a patient treated with ibrutinib. This sequence was found in a human donor with chronic lymphocytic leukemia. Here the CDR3 reads CASSQEQRLAIYF. The CDR3 nucleotides are TGCGCCAGCAGCCAAGAACAGAGATTGGCCATATATTTT.